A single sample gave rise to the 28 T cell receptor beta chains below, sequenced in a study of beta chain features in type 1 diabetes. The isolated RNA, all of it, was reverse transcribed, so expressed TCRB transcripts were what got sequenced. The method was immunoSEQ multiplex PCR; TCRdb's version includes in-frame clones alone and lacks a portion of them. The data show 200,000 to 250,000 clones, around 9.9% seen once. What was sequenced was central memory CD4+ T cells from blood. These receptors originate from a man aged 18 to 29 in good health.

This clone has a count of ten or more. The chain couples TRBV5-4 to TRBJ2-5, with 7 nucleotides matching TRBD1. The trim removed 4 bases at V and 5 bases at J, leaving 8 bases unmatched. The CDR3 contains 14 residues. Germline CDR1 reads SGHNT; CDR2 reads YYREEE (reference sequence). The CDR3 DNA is TGTGCCAGCAGCGTGAACAGGGGTGAGGAGACCCAGTACTTC. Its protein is CASSVNRGEETQYF.

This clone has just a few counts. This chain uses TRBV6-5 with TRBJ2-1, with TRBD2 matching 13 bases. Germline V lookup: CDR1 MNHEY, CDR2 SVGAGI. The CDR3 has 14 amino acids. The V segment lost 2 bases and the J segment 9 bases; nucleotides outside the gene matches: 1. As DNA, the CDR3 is TGTGCCAGCAGTTACGGACTAGCGGGAGCTGAGCAGTTCTTC. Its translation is CASSYGLAGAEQFF.

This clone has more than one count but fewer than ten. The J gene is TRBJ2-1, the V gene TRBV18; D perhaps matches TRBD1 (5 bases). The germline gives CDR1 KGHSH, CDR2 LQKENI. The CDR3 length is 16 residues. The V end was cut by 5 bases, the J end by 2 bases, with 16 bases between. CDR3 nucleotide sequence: TGTGCCAGCTCAGGCTGGGGCAGCGTCACCTACAATGAGCAGTTCTTC. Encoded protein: CASSGWGSVTYNEQFF. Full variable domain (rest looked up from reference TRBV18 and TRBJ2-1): NAGVMQNPRHLVRRRGQEARLRCSPMKGHSHVYWYRQLPEEGLKFMVYLQKENIIDESGMPKERFSAEFPKEGPSILRIQQVVRGDSAAYFCASSGWGSVTYNEQFFGPGTRLTVL.

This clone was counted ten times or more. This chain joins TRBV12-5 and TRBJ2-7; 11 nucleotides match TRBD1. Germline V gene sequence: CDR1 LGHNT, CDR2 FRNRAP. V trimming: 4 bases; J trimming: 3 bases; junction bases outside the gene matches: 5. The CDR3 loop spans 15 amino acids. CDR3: CASGSRTGGVYEQYF. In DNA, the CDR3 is TGTGCTAGTGGTTCTCGGACAGGGGGCGTCTACGAGCAGTACTTC. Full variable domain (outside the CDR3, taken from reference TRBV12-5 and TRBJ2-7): DARVTQTPRHKVTEMGQEVTMRCQPILGHNTVFWYRQTMMQGLELLAYFRNRAPLDDSGMPKDRFSAEMPDATLATLKIQPSEPRDSAVYFCASGSRTGGVYEQYFGPGTRLTVT.

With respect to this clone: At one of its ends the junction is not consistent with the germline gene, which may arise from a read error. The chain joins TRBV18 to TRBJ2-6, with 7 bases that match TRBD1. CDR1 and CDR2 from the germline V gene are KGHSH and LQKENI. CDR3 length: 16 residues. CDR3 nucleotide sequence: TGTGCCCGCTCACCGGGACAGCGCTCTGGGGCCAACGTCCTGACTTTC. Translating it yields CARSPGQRSGANVLTF.

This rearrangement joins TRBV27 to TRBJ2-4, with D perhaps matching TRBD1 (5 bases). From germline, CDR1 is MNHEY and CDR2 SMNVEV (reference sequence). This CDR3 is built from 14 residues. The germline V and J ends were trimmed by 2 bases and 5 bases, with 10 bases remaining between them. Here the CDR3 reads CASSLNRFENIQYF. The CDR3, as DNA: TGTGCCAGCAGTTTAAACAGGTTCGAAAACATTCAGTACTTC.

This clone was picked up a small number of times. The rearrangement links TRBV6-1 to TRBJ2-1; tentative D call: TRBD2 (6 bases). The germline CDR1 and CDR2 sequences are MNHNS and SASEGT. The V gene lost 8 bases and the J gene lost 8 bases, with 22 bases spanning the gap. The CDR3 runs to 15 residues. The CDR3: CASVRGSGREDEQFF. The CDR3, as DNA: TGTGCCAGCGTCCGTGGGAGCGGCAGGGAGGATGAGCAGTTCTTC.

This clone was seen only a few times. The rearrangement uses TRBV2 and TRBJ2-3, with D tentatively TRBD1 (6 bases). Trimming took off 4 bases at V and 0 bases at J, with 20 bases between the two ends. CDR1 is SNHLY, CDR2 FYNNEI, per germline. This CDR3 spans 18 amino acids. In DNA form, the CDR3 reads TGTGCCAGCAGTGGCCCGCCCGGTTCAGGGGCGAGCACAGATACGCAGTATTTT. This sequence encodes CASSGPPGSGASTDTQYF.

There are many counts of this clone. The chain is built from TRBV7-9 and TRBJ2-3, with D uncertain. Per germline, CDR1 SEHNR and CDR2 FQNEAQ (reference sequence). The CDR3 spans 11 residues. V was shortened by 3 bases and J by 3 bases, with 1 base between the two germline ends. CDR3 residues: CASSFTDTQYF. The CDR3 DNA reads TGTGCCAGCAGCTTTACAGATACGCAGTATTTT.

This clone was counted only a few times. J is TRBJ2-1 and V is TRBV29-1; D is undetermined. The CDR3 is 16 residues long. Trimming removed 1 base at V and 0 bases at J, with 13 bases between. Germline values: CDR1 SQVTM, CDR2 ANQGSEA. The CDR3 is CSVEGEQTSSYNEQFF. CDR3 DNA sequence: TGCAGCGTTGAAGGGGAACAGACAAGCTCCTACAATGAGCAGTTCTTC.

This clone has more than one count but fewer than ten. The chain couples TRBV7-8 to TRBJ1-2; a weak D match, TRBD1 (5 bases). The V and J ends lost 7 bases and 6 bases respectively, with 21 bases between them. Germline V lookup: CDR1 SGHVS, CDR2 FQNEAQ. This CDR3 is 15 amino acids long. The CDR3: CASTRGLWGADGYTF. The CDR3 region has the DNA TGTGCCAGCACCCGGGGGTTGTGGGGCGCAGATGGCTACACCTTC.

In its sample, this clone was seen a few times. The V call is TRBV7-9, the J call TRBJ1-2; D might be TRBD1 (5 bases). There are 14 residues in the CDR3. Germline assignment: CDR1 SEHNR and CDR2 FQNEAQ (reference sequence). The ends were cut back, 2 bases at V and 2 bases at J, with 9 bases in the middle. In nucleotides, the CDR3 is TGTGCCAGCAGCTTACCTTCAGGGAACTATGGCTACACCTTC. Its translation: CASSLPSGNYGYTF.

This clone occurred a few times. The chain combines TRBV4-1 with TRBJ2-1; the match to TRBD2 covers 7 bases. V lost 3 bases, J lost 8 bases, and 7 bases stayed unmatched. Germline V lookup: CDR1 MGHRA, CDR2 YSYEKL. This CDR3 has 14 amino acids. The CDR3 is CASSHGTTSHEQFF. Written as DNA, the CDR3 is TGCGCCAGCAGCCACGGAACGACTAGCCATGAGCAGTTCTTC.

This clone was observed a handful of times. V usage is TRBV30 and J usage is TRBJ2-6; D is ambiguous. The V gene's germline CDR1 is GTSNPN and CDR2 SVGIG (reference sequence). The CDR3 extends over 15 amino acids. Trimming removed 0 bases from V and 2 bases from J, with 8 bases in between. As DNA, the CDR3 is TGTGCCTGGAGTGTACATGGTACTGGGGCCAACGTCCTGACTTTC. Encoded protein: CAWSVHGTGANVLTF.

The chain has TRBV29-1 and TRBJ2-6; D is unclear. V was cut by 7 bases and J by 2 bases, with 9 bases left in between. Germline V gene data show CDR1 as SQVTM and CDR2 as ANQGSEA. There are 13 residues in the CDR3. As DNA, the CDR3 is TGCAGCGGTGGCCATACTGGGGCCAACGTCCTGACTTTC. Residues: CSGGHTGANVLTF.

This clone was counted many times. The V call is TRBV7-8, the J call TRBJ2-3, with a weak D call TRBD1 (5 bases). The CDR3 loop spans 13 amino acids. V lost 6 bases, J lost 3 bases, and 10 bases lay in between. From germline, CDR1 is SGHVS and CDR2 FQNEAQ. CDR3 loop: CASRTQGTDTQYF. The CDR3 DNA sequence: TGTGCCAGCAGAACGCAGGGTACAGATACGCAGTATTTT.

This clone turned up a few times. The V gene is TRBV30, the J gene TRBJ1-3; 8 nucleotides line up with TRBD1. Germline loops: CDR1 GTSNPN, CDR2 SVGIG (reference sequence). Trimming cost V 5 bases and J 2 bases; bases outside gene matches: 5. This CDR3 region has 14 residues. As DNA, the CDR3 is TGTGCCTGGGTCGGACAGGGCACTGGAAACACCATATATTTT. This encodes CAWVGQGTGNTIYF.

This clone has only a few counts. The CDR3 protein is CASSLGVLAGGYEQYF. DNA of the CDR3: TGTGCCAGCAGCTTGGGTGTACTAGCGGGAGGCTACGAGCAGTACTTC. The rearrangement links TRBV5-6 to TRBJ2-7; 12 nucleotides align to TRBD2. The germline V gene has CDR1 SGHDT and CDR2 YYEEEE. The length of the CDR3 is 16 residues. J lost 3 bases, V lost 0 bases, and 4 bases had no gene match. Together with reference TRBV5-6 and TRBJ2-7, the CDR3 gives the full variable domain: DAGVTQSPTHLIKTRGQQVTLRCSPKSGHDTVSWYQQALGQGPQFIFQYYEEEERQRGNFPDRFSGHQFPNYSSELNVNALLLGDSALYLCASSLGVLAGGYEQYFGPGTRLTVT.

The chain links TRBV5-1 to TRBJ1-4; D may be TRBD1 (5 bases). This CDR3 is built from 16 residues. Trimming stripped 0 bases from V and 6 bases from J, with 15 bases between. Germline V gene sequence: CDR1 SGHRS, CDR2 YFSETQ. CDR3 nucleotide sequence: TGCGCCAGCAGCTTGGCCGCGCAGGGAGGGTATGAAAAACTGTTTTTT. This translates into CASSLAAQGGYEKLFF. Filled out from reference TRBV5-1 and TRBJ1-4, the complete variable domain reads KAGVTQTPRYLIKTRGQQVTLSCSPISGHRSVSWYQQTPGQGLQFLFEYFSETQRNKGNFPGRFSGRQFSNSRSEMNVSTLELGDSALYLCASSLAAQGGYEKLFFGSGTQLSVL.

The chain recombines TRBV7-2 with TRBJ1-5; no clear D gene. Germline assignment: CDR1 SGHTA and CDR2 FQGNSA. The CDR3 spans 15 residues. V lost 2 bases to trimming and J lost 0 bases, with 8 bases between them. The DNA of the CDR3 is TGTGCCAGCAGCTTATACAGCCCTAGCAATCAGCCCCAGCATTTT. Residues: CASSLYSPSNQPQHF.

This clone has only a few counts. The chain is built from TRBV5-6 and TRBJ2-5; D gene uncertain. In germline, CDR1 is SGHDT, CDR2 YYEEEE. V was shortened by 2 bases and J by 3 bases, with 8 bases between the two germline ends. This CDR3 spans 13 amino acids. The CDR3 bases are TGTGCCAGCAGCTTAGGCCAAAAAGAGACCCAGTACTTC. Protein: CASSLGQKETQYF.

In DNA form, the CDR3 reads TGCAGCGTTGCGCCCACACGGACAGGGGGGGGAGGTGAGCAGTTCTTC. Translated: CSVAPTRTGGGGEQFF. The genes are TRBV29-1 and TRBJ2-1; TRBD1 aligns across 10 bases. The V segment lost 4 bases and the J segment 9 bases; nucleotides outside the gene matches: 15. Per the germline V gene, CDR1 is SQVTM and CDR2 is ANQGSEA. The CDR3 spans 16 residues.

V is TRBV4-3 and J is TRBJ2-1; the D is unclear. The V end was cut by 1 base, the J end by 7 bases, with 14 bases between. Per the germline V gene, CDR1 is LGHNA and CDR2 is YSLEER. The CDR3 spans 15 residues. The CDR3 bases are TGCGCCAGCAGCCAAGTTTCTCGGACCCTAAATGAGCAGTTCTTC. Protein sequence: CASSQVSRTLNEQFF.

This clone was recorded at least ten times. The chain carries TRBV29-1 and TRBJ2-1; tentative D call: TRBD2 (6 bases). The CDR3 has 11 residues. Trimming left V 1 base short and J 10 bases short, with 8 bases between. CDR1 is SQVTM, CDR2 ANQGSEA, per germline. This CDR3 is CSVEGAGEQFF. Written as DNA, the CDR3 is TGCAGCGTTGAAGGGGCGGGGGAGCAGTTCTTC.

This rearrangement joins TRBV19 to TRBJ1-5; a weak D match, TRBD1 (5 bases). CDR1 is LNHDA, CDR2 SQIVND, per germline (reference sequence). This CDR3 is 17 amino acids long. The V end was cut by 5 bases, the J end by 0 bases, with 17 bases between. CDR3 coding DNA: TGTGCCAGTAGTCATCGGGCAGGGACCTATAGCAATCAGCCCCAGCATTTT. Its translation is CASSHRAGTYSNQPQHF. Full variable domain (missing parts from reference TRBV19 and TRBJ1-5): DGGITQSPKYLFRKEGQNVTLSCEQNLNHDAMYWYRQDPGQGLRLIYYSQIVNDFQKGDIAEGYSVSREKKESFPLTVTSAQKNPTAFYLCASSHRAGTYSNQPQHFGDGTRLSIL.

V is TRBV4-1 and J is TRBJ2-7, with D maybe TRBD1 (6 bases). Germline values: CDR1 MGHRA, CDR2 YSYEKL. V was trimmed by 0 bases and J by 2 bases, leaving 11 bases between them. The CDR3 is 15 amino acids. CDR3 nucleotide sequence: TGCGCCAGCAGCCAAGAATATGGGACACCCTACGAGCAGTACTTC. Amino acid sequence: CASSQEYGTPYEQYF.

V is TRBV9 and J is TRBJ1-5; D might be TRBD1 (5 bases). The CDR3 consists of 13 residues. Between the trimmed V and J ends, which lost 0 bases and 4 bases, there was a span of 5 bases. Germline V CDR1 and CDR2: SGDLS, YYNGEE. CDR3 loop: CASSVDRNQPQHF. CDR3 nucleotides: TGTGCCAGCAGCGTAGACAGGAATCAGCCCCAGCATTTT. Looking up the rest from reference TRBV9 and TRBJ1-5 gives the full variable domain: DSGVTQTPKHLITATGQRVTLRCSPRSGDLSVYWYQQSLDQGLQFLIQYYNGEERAKGNILERFSAQQFPDLHSELNLSSLELGDSALYFCASSVDRNQPQHFGDGTRLSIL.

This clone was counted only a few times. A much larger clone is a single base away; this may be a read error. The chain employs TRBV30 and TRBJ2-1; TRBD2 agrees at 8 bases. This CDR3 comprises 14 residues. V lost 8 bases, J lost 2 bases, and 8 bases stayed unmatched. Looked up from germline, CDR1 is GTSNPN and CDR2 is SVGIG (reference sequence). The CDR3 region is CAGTGGRTYNEQFF. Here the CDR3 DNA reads TGTGCCGGGACTGGCGGGAGGACCTACAATGAGCAGTTCTTC.